This TCR beta chain was sequenced for a study of cytomegalovirus exposure and HLA in healthy donors (dated by TCRdb to between 2016 and 2019). Background on the whole study: The 500 to 800 repertoires of the first cohort and the 95 to 150 validation repertoires were produced on the same platform, according to a later analysis. The study aimed to test whether signatures of past pathogen exposure could be identified by cataloging public T cell receptors. In addition to the first cohort of roughly 670 subjects, a separate validation cohort of 120 different subjects was used. To predict cytomegalovirus infection status, the study combined high-throughput TCR immunosequencing, statistical association of individual TCRs with disease status, and machine learning.

Concerning this clone: The clone's antigen remains unknown. No much larger clone is present one base from it, and per-base qualities are unavailable.

Libraries were built with the immunoSEQ multiplex PCR assay. Turning to the authors' computational methods: A statistical classification framework was built for diagnosing cytomegalovirus status from the catalog of TCR beta chain sequences. Held by TCRdb, this immuneACCESS table contains in-frame sequences only and omits some clones. Under half of the omission traces to an unresolved V gene where checked; the cause of the rest is unknown. V and J calls plus clone size are reproduced from that table; the DNA served to infer D and trimming. The sample has about 150,000 clones on record, about nine tenths of them singletons. The ten largest clones take up 6.2% of the sample. Study-wide findings and limitations: Subsequent analysis determined that TCRs grouped into clusters in the first cohort also showed a tendency toward co-occurrence across the roughly 120 validation repertoires, and 94% of cluster scores exceeded 0. A few of the identified cytomegalovirus-associated TCR beta chains were confirmed in vitro to be specific for cytomegalovirus antigens. The validation cohort had no HLA typing available for a later analysis, so co-occurrence within that cohort was assessed over all 120 or so repertoires. Across donors, most TCR sequences were observed very rarely, whereas some public TCRs were present in many individuals. The classifier was reported to diagnose cytomegalovirus status with high specificity and sensitivity in both the original and validation cohorts. The study listed 150 to 200 TCR beta chains as associated with cytomegalovirus. The authors suggested that the approach could potentially be extended to other disease states and immunological phenotypes.

Including cysteine and phenylalanine, the CDR3 has 14 amino acids. Of the read, only the CDR3 DNA is kept; its 42 bases are in frame from base 1. The V end gives up 3 bases and the J end 5 bases, leaving 6 bases in the junction not matched to a gene. Per the germline V gene, SGHAT is the CDR1 and FQNNGV is the CDR2. Separate from the approximately 700-subject first cohort, the validation cohort of about 110 subjects was the group to which the donors belonged. Sequencing was carried out using PBMCs. The receptor chain draws on TRBV11-2 and TRBJ2-5, and TRBD1 matches 7 of the central bases. The sequence derives from a woman in her twenties or thirties in good health and CMV-seropositive. The nucleotide sequence is TGTGCCAGCAGCTTGGACAGGTCGTCGGAGACCCAGTACTTC. It codes for CASSLDRSSETQYF.